This T cell receptor beta chain was sequenced for a study of OX40 agonist ivuxolimab in advanced cancers. Germline V gives CDR1 SGHTS, CDR2 YDEGEE. This CDR3 is 14 amino acids long. V was clipped by 4 bases and J by 0 bases, with 11 bases between them. Repertoires were generated with immunoSEQ multiplex PCR, while TCRdb's copy carries only in-frame clones and drops some. The table records around 60,000 clones, 75% to 85% of them present only once. The origin of this receptor is an adult with an advanced solid tumor such as melanoma, head and neck, liver or kidney cancer. This specimen was CD4+ or CD8+ T cells sorted from blood, taken in a trial of the OX40 agonist ivuxolimab. The V gene is TRBV5-8, the J gene TRBJ2-7; D is uncertain. In DNA, the CDR3 is TGTGCCAGCAGCCTGTCTGGGGTCTCCTACGAGCAGTACTTC. Its protein is CASSLSGVSYEQYF. Filled out from reference TRBV5-8 and TRBJ2-7, the complete variable domain reads EAGVTQSPTHLIKTRGQQATLRCSPISGHTSVYWYQQALGLGLQFLLWYDEGEERNRGNFPPRFSGRQFPNYSSELNVNALELEDSALYLCASSLSGVSYEQYFGPGTRLTVT.